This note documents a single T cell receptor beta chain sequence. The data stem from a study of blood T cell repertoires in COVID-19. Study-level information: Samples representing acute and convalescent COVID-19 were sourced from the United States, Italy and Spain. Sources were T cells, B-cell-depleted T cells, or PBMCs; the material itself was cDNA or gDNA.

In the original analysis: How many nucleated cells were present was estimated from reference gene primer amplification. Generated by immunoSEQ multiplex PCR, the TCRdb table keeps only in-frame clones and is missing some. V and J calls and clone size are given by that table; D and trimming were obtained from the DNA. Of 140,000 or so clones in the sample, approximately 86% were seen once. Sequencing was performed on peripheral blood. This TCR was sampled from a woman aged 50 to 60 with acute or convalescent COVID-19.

The CDR3 here is CASSAADSSYGYTF. The CDR3 DNA is TGTGCCAGCAGCGCAGCGGACAGTTCCTATGGCTACACCTTC. The rearrangement joins TRBV9 to TRBJ1-2, with a weak D call TRBD1 (6 bases). Trimming removed 3 bases from V and 4 bases from J, with 13 bases in between. The CDR3 length is 14 residues. Germline-derived CDR1 and CDR2 are SGDLS and YYNGEE.